Listed below are T cell receptor beta chains from one sample, sequenced in a study of beta chain features in type 1 diabetes. Generated by immunoSEQ multiplex PCR, the TCRdb table keeps only in-frame clones and is missing some. The sample lists just over 600,000 clones, roughly 16% occurring once. The specimen sequenced was naive CD4+ T cells from blood. These receptors originate from a man aged 18 to 30 in good health. CDR3s include the opening cysteine and the closing phenylalanine or tryptophan. D genes are given only for firm matches. Not every row has a clone size; where given, it reads once, few, many or a size class.

J: TRBJ1-2
V: TRBV6-1
D: -
size: few
CDR3: CASILWGNYGYTF
DNA: TGTGCCAGCATCCTCTGGGGAAACTATGGCTACACCTTC

J: TRBJ1-5
V: TRBV7-9
D: TRBD1
size: -
CDR3: CASSAISGQGNQPQHF
DNA: TGTGCCAGCAGCGCAATCTCGGGACAGGGCAATCAGCCCCAGCATTTT

J: TRBJ2-3
V: TRBV25-1
D: -
size: few
CDR3: CASLRHFTQYF
DNA: TGTGCCAGCCTGAGGCACTTTACGCAGTATTTT

J: TRBJ1-6
V: TRBV7-2
D: TRBD1
size: few
CDR3: CASTVDRGGSPLHF
DNA: TGTGCCAGCACCGTTGACAGGGGTGGTTCACCCCTCCACTTT

J: TRBJ2-1
V: TRBV2
D: TRBD1
size: -
CDR3: CASSVAGGFYNEQFF
DNA: TGTGCCAGCAGTGTCGCAGGGGGCTTCTACAATGAGCAGTTCTTC

J: TRBJ2-2
V: TRBV5-1
D: TRBD2
size: few
CDR3: CASSSASGTTNTGELFF
DNA: TGCGCCAGCAGCTCAGCCTCCGGGACTACGAACACCGGGGAGCTGTTTTTT

J: TRBJ2-1
V: TRBV7-9
D: TRBD1
size: few
CDR3: CASAGPRDSRVNEQFF
DNA: TGTGCCAGCGCCGGACCCCGGGACAGTAGAGTCAATGAGCAGTTCTTC

J: TRBJ2-2
V: TRBV19
D: -
size: -
CDR3: CASSSRRQTNTGELFF
DNA: TGTGCCAGTAGTAGTAGACGGCAGACGAACACCGGGGAGCTGTTTTTT

J: TRBJ2-2
V: TRBV10-3
D: -
size: many
CDR3: CAIGGDSGELFF
DNA: TGTGCCATCGGAGGAGATAGCGGGGAGCTGTTTTTT

J: TRBJ1-4
V: TRBV9
D: -
size: -
CDR3: CASSSSGGLGEKLFF
DNA: TGTGCCAGCAGCTCCAGCGGGGGTTTAGGGGAAAAACTGTTTTTT

J: TRBJ2-1
V: TRBV5-1
D: -
size: few
CDR3: CASSSTGLGEQFF
DNA: TGCGCCAGCAGCTCTACAGGGTTAGGTGAGCAGTTCTTC

J: TRBJ1-5
V: TRBV18
D: TRBD1
size: -
CDR3: CASSNSGQNGQPQHF
DNA: TGTGCCAGCTCAAACTCGGGACAGAACGGTCAGCCCCAGCATTTT

J: TRBJ2-5
V: TRBV2
D: -
size: few
CDR3: CASSDSGRKTQYF
DNA: TGTGCCAGCAGTGATTCAGGGCGAAAGACCCAGTACTTC

J: TRBJ1-2
V: TRBV6-6
D: TRBD1
size: -
CDR3: CASRIGTGGYGYTF
DNA: TGTGCCAGCAGGATCGGGACAGGGGGGTATGGCTACACCTTC

J: TRBJ2-7
V: TRBV9
D: TRBD2
size: few
CDR3: CASSVQGSGSYEQYF
DNA: TGTGCCAGCAGCGTTCAGGGGAGCGGGAGCTACGAGCAGTACTTC

J: TRBJ2-7
V: TRBV2
D: -
size: -
CDR3: CASSEQGSSYEQYF
DNA: TGTGCCAGCAGTGAGCAGGGAAGCTCCTACGAGCAGTACTTC

J: TRBJ2-3
V: TRBV5-1
D: -
size: few
CDR3: CASTSGQVGADTQYF
DNA: TGCGCCAGCACCTCAGGGCAGGTCGGGGCAGATACGCAGTATTTT

J: TRBJ2-1
V: TRBV4-1
D: -
size: -
CDR3: CASSQEVRDFYNEQFF
DNA: TGCGCCAGCAGCCAAGAGGTGAGAGATTTCTACAATGAGCAGTTCTTC

J: TRBJ2-5
V: TRBV10-3
D: TRBD1
size: few
CDR3: CAISGTGTETQYF
DNA: TGTGCCATCAGTGGGACAGGGACCGAGACCCAGTACTTC

J: TRBJ1-2
V: TRBV28
D: -
size: few
CDR3: CASSLSGAVGYTF
DNA: TGTGCCAGCAGTTTATCTGGGGCAGTTGGCTACACCTTC

J: TRBJ2-1
V: TRBV30
D: -
size: few
CDR3: CAWTQTVEQFF
DNA: TGTGCCTGGACTCAGACGGTTGAGCAGTTCTTC

J: TRBJ1-6
V: TRBV7-3
D: -
size: -
CDR3: CASSFKSGSPLHF
DNA: TGTGCCAGCAGCTTCAAGTCGGGATCACCCCTCCACTTT

J: TRBJ2-7
V: TRBV7-9
D: TRBD1
size: -
CDR3: CASSNSLGQVSYEQYF
DNA: TGTGCCAGCAGCAACTCCCTCGGACAGGTCTCCTACGAGCAGTACTTC

J: TRBJ2-3
V: TRBV7-9
D: -
size: -
CDR3: CASSLAGAGDTQYF
DNA: TGTGCCAGCAGCTTAGCGGGAGCAGGAGATACGCAGTATTTT

J: TRBJ2-7
V: TRBV10-3
D: TRBD2
size: -
CDR3: CAITPGTSTSGSFYEQYF
DNA: TGTGCCATCACCCCCGGGACATCGACTAGCGGGAGCTTCTACGAGCAGTACTTC

J: TRBJ2-3
V: TRBV5-1
D: TRBD1
size: -
CDR3: CASSSGTVISNTQYF
DNA: TGCGCCAGCAGCTCCGGGACAGTCATCTCCAATACGCAGTATTTT

J: TRBJ2-3
V: TRBV9
D: -
size: few
CDR3: CASSVGRGSGADTQYF
DNA: TGTGCCAGCAGCGTAGGCCGGGGTAGCGGAGCAGATACGCAGTATTTT

J: TRBJ2-3
V: TRBV5-1
D: TRBD1
size: -
CDR3: CASSPTGGGTDTQYF
DNA: TGCGCCAGCAGCCCGACAGGGGGAGGCACAGATACGCAGTATTTT

J: TRBJ1-6
V: TRBV5-6
D: -
size: few
CDR3: CATKKGDINNSPLHF
DNA: TGTGCCACCAAAAAGGGGGACATAAATAATTCACCCCTCCACTTT

J: TRBJ2-1
V: TRBV10-3
D: TRBD2
size: -
CDR3: CAISERLAGYNEQFF
DNA: TGTGCCATCAGTGAGAGACTAGCGGGATACAATGAGCAGTTCTTC

J: TRBJ2-7
V: TRBV13
D: TRBD2
size: few
CDR3: CASSRDYRSYEQYF
DNA: TGTGCCAGCAGCAGGGACTACCGGAGCTACGAGCAGTACTTC

J: TRBJ2-7
V: TRBV28
D: TRBD1
size: -
CDR3: CASGTGSSDEQYF
DNA: TGTGCCAGTGGGACAGGGAGTAGCGACGAGCAGTACTTC

J: TRBJ2-1
V: TRBV5-6
D: -
size: few
CDR3: CASSFRALVGIEQFF
DNA: TGTGCCAGCAGCTTCCGGGCCCTAGTGGGTATTGAGCAGTTCTTC

J: TRBJ1-4
V: TRBV5-4
D: TRBD1
size: few
CDR3: CASSFRGQANEKLFF
DNA: TGTGCCAGCAGCTTCAGGGGGCAGGCTAATGAAAAACTGTTTTTT

J: TRBJ2-2
V: TRBV11-2
D: -
size: few
CDR3: CASSLEQIGGRTGELFF
DNA: TGTGCCAGCAGCTTAGAGCAAATCGGGGGCCGGACCGGGGAGCTGTTTTTT

J: TRBJ1-4
V: TRBV2
D: -
size: few
CDR3: CASKESGGFGEKLFF
DNA: TGTGCCAGCAAGGAGAGTGGGGGCTTCGGTGAAAAACTGTTTTTT

J: TRBJ1-2
V: TRBV19
D: TRBD1
size: few
CDR3: CASSITSDREVAYYGYTF
DNA: TGTGCCAGTAGTATCACCTCAGACAGGGAGGTAGCCTACTATGGCTACACCTTC

J: TRBJ1-5
V: TRBV6-5
D: TRBD1
size: few
CDR3: CASSRQGEVNQPQHF
DNA: TGTGCCAGCAGTCGACAGGGGGAGGTCAATCAGCCCCAGCATTTT

J: TRBJ2-1
V: TRBV6-1
D: -
size: -
CDR3: CASSASVGSRRDNEQFF
DNA: TGTGCCAGCAGTGCCTCAGTTGGGTCACGGCGGGACAATGAGCAGTTCTTC

J: TRBJ2-1
V: TRBV2
D: TRBD2
size: -
CDR3: CASSQRGGQFF
DNA: TGTGCCAGCAGTCAGCGGGGGGGGCAGTTCTTC

J: TRBJ1-5
V: TRBV19
D: -
size: few
CDR3: CASTDRRGSNQPQHF
DNA: TGTGCCAGTACCGACCGTAGGGGAAGCAATCAGCCCCAGCATTTT

J: TRBJ2-7
V: TRBV11-2
D: TRBD1
size: -
CDR3: CASTLRGQGGSGQYF
DNA: TGTGCCAGCACCCTCCGTGGACAGGGGGGGAGTGGGCAGTACTTC

J: TRBJ2-2
V: TRBV7-3
D: -
size: few
CDR3: CASRANTGELFF
DNA: TGTGCCAGCAGAGCTAACACCGGGGAGCTGTTTTTT

J: TRBJ2-1
V: TRBV4-3
D: -
size: few
CDR3: CASSQPWDDEQFF
DNA: TGCGCCAGCAGCCAACCTTGGGACGATGAGCAGTTCTTC

J: TRBJ2-1
V: TRBV4-3
D: -
size: few
CDR3: CASSQVAGKVFNEQFF
DNA: TGCGCCAGCAGCCAAGTGGCAGGGAAAGTTTTCAATGAGCAGTTCTTC

J: TRBJ2-7
V: TRBV5-1
D: -
size: -
CDR3: CASSSPEPNPPGMYEQYF
DNA: TGCGCCAGCAGCAGTCCTGAGCCAAACCCCCCAGGGATGTACGAGCAGTACTTC

J: TRBJ1-4
V: TRBV5-1
D: TRBD1
size: few
CDR3: CASSYGGGQMNEKLFF
DNA: TGCGCCAGCAGCTATGGAGGGGGACAGATGAATGAAAAACTGTTTTTT

J: TRBJ1-2
V: TRBV6-5
D: -
size: -
CDR3: CASRQTGQAYGYTF
DNA: TGTGCCAGCAGACAAACGGGACAAGCCTATGGCTACACCTTC

J: TRBJ1-2
V: TRBV6-1
D: TRBD1
size: -
CDR3: CASRVTGGDGYTF
DNA: TGTGCCAGCAGAGTAACAGGGGGTGATGGCTACACCTTC

J: TRBJ2-3
V: TRBV7-6
D: -
size: -
CDR3: CASSFELDTQYF
DNA: TGTGCCAGCAGCTTTGAGTTGGATACGCAGTATTTT

J: TRBJ2-6
V: TRBV5-4
D: TRBD1
size: few
CDR3: CASSRQGAAGANVLTF
DNA: TGTGCCAGCAGTCGGCAGGGGGCAGCTGGGGCCAACGTCCTGACTTTC

J: TRBJ2-7
V: TRBV29-1
D: -
size: -
CDR3: CSVSSRLSPYEQYF
DNA: TGCAGCGTCTCTTCCAGACTTTCCCCCTACGAGCAGTACTTC

J: TRBJ1-6
V: TRBV15
D: -
size: -
CDR3: CATSRKSGRESNNSPLHF
DNA: TGTGCCACCAGCAGAAAATCCGGACGGGAATCCAATAATTCACCCCTCCACTTT

J: TRBJ2-1
V: TRBV28
D: -
size: -
CDR3: CASILGGRADNEQFF
DNA: TGTGCCAGCATCTTAGGGGGGAGGGCCGACAATGAGCAGTTCTTC

J: TRBJ1-1
V: TRBV10-3
D: -
size: -
CDR3: CAISGDDRINTEAFF
DNA: TGTGCCATCAGTGGGGACGATAGGATAAACACTGAAGCTTTCTTT

J: TRBJ2-5
V: TRBV7-2
D: -
size: few
CDR3: CASSTDRLETQYF
DNA: TGTGCCAGCAGTACCGACAGGCTGGAGACCCAGTACTTC

J: TRBJ2-7
V: TRBV18
D: TRBD2
size: -
CDR3: CASSPPSGGSYEQYF
DNA: TGTGCCAGCTCACCACCTAGCGGGGGCTCCTACGAGCAGTACTTC

J: TRBJ2-2
V: TRBV10-3
D: -
size: few
CDR3: CAISEWGGNTGELFF
DNA: TGTGCCATCAGTGAGTGGGGAGGGAACACCGGGGAGCTGTTTTTT

J: TRBJ1-2
V: TRBV7-2
D: TRBD1
size: -
CDR3: CASSLDRQTYGYTF
DNA: TGTGCCAGCAGCTTGGACAGGCAAACCTATGGCTACACCTTC